The present T cell receptor beta chain was sequenced within a study of OX40 agonist ivuxolimab in advanced cancers. At the level of the study: An agonistic anti-OX40 (CD134) antibody, ivuxolimab, was used to treat the patients. Prior anti-PD-1, anti-PD-L1 or anti-CTLA-4 therapy was allowed; about 39% had some. Findings and caveats of the study: Compared with CD4+, CD8+ T cells on average had more expanded clones.

Germline-derived CDR1 and CDR2 are SGHAT and FQNNGV. This CDR3 comprises 15 residues. V lost 5 bases and J 1 base, leaving 14 bases between the germline ends. With respect to this clone: Its target is not known.

The repertoire was sequenced with immunoSEQ multiplex PCR; TCRdb's copy has only in-frame clones and lacks some. The sample has approximately 35,000 clones, roughly 90% seen once. The chain recombines TRBV11-2 with TRBJ1-1; the D is unclear. This clonotype originated in an adult with an advanced solid tumor such as melanoma, head and neck, liver or kidney cancer. The input for sequencing was CD4+ or CD8+ T cells sorted from blood, taken in a trial of the OX40 agonist ivuxolimab. The CDR3 protein is CASSPFPTSNTEAFF. CDR3 bases: TGTGCCAGCAGCCCATTCCCCACCTCGAACACTGAAGCTTTCTTT.